The T cell receptor beta chain described here comes from a study of blood T cell repertoires in COVID-19. Overall study context: Sample material is recorded as cDNA or gDNA derived from T cells, B-cell-depleted T cells, or PBMCs.

Here immunoSEQ multiplex PCR was the method, and the copy in TCRdb shows in-frame clones only, minus some. The repertoire holds about 100,000 clones, with over 60% as singletons. The V end lost 5 bases, the J end lost 5 bases, and 15 bases lay between the germline ends. The CDR3 extends over 14 amino acids. In germline, CDR1 is LNHDA, CDR2 SQIVND (reference sequence). This chain uses TRBV19 with TRBJ1-1; tentatively, D is TRBD1 (6 bases). Sequencing input: peripheral blood. The source of this sequence is an older man with acute or convalescent COVID-19. The CDR3 nucleotides read TGTGCCAGTAGTGTACAGGGTCAAAGGACTGAAGCTTTCTTT. The encoded protein is CASSVQGQRTEAFF.